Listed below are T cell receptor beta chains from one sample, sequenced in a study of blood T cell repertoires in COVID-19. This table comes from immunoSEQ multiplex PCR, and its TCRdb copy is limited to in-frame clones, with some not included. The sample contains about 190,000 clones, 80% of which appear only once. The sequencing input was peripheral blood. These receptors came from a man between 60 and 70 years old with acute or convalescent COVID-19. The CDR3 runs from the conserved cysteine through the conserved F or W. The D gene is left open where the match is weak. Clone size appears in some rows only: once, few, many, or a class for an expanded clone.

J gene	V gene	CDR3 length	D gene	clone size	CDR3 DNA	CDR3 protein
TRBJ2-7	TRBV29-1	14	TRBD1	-	TGCAGCGTGAACTGGGCCAGGGGGCTTGGAGAGCAGTACTTC	CSVNWARGLGEQYF
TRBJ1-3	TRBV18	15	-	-	TGTGCCAGCTCGGATAGACAGAACTCTGGAAACACCATATATTTT	CASSDRQNSGNTIYF
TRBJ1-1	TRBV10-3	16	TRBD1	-	TGTGCCATCAGTGATCAGCTGACAGGGGTGAGAACTGAAGCTTTCTTT	CAISDQLTGVRTEAFF
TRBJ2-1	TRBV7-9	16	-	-	TGTGCCAGCAGCTCCCGAGGATTTGACGGGGGCAATGAGCAGTTCTTC	CASSSRGFDGGNEQFF
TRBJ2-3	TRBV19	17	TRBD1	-	TGTGCCAGTAGTATGTGGGGGACAGGGAGAAGCACAGATACGCAGTATTTT	CASSMWGTGRSTDTQYF
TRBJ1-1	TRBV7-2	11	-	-	TGTGCCAGCAGCTCATACACTGAAGCTTTCTTT	CASSSYTEAFF
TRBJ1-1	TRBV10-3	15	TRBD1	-	TGTGCCACCCTAGGACAGGGAGCCATGAACACTGAAGCTTTCTTT	CATLGQGAMNTEAFF
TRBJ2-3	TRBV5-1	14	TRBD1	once	TGCGCCAGCAGCTCTGGACAGGGGCCAGATACGCAGTATTTT	CASSSGQGPDTQYF
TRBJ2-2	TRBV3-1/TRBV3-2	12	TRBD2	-	TGTGCCAGCTATGCAAGCGGGGGTAAGCTGTTTTTT	CASYASGGKLFF
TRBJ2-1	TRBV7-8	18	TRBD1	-	TGTGCCAGCAGCTCCCGGGACAGGGGAAGACCCTCCTACAATGAGCAGTTCTTC	CASSSRDRGRPSYNEQFF
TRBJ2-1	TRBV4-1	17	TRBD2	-	TGCGCCAGCAGCCAAGAACGGTACCTGGCGGGAGGAAATGAGCAGTTCTTC	CASSQERYLAGGNEQFF
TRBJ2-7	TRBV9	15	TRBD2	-	TGTGCCAGCAGCGCTAGCGGGGGGGTCTCCTACGAGCAGTACTTC	CASSASGGVSYEQYF
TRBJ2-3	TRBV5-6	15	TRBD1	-	TGTGCCAGCAGCCAAGGACAGGGATGGGCAGATACGCAGTATTTT	CASSQGQGWADTQYF
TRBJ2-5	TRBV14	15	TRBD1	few	TGTGCCAGCAGCCCCCGACAGGGTATGATAGAGACCCAGTACTTC	CASSPRQGMIETQYF
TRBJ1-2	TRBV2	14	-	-	TGTGCCAGCAGTGAATTCTCAGGGAACTATGGCTACACCTTC	CASSEFSGNYGYTF
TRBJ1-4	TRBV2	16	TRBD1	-	TGTGCCAGCAGGTGGGACAGGGACGGGGCTAATGAAAAACTGTTTTTT	CASRWDRDGANEKLFF
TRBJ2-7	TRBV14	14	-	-	TGTGCCAGCAGCCAAGAAAGCGCTCTCGGCGAGCAGTACTTC	CASSQESALGEQYF
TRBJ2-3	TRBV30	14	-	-	TGTGCCTGGAGTCTAGGAACACCCACAGATACGCAGTATTTT	CAWSLGTPTDTQYF
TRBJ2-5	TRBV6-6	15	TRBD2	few	TGTGCCAGCAGAAATGGACTAGCGGAACAAGAGACCCAGTACTTC	CASRNGLAEQETQYF
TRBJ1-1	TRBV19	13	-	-	TGTGCCAGTATATGGCCTCTCACAGGGGAAGCTTTCTTT	CASIWPLTGEAFF
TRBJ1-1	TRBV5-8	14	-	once	TGTGCCAGCAGCTTGCAGCAGGGAAGCACTGAAGCTTTCTTT	CASSLQQGSTEAFF
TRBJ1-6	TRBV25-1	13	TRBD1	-	TGTGCCAGCAGGGACAGGGTAGATTCACCCCTCCACTTT	CASRDRVDSPLHF
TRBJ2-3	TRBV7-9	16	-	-	TGTGCCAGCAGCCGGGGACTCACTCTCGGGGCAGATACGCAGTATTTT	CASSRGLTLGADTQYF
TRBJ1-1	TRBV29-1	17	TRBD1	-	TGCAGCGGAAGGATCGGGACAGGCTACTTCATGAACACTGAAGCTTTCTTT	CSGRIGTGYFMNTEAFF
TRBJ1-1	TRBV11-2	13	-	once	TGTGCCAGCAGCCTAACAAGGGGCTCTGCAGCTTTCTTT	CASSLTRGSAAFF
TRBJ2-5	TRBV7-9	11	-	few	TGTGCCAGCAGCTCAGGGGAGACCCAGTACTTC	CASSSGETQYF
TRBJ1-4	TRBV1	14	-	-	TGCACCAGCAGCCACTTACAGCTCCGGGAAAAACTGTTTTTT	CTSSHLQLREKLFF
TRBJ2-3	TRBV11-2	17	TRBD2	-	TGTGCCAGCAGCTTAGATTACGGGACTAGCGGGGGCGATACGCAGTATTTT	CASSLDYGTSGGDTQYF
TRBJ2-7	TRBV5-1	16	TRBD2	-	TGCGCCAGCAGCTTGGCGGGGGGGACTTTCTCCTACGAGCAGTACTTC	CASSLAGGTFSYEQYF
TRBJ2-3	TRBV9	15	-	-	TGTGCCAGCAGCCGATCGGGCGGGAGCACAGATACGCAGTATTTT	CASSRSGGSTDTQYF
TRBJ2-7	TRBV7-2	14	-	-	TGTGCCAGCAGACTACGGACCGGGGGCTACGAGCAGTACTTC	CASRLRTGGYEQYF
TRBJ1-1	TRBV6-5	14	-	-	TGTGCCAGCAGCTTCGGACGGAGGAGGACTGAAGCTTTCTTT	CASSFGRRRTEAFF
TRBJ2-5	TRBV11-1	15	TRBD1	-	TGTGCCAGCAGCTTTAGGACAGGGGGCGTGGAGACCCAGTACTTC	CASSFRTGGVETQYF
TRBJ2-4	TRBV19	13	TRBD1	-	TGTGCCAGTAAGGGACAGGGGACAAACATTCAGTACTTC	CASKGQGTNIQYF
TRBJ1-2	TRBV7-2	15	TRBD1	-	TGTGCCAGCAGCTTATTTCAGGGGGCGGACTATGGCTACACCTTC	CASSLFQGADYGYTF
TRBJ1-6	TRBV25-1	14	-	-	TGTGCCAGCAGTGTATTACAGAATAATTCACCCCTCCACTTT	CASSVLQNNSPLHF
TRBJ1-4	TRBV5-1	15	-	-	TGCGCCAGCAGCTTGTTAGAGCCAACTAATGAAAAACTGTTTTTT	CASSLLEPTNEKLFF
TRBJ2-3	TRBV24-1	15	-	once	TGTGCCACCAGTGATTTGCCAGACAGGACAGATACGCAGTATTTT	CATSDLPDRTDTQYF
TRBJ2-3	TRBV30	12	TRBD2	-	TGTGCCTGGCTAGCGGGGACATATACGCAGTATTTT	CAWLAGTYTQYF
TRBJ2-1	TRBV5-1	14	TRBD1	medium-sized	TGCGCCAGCAGCTCGGACAGGTCCTACAATGAGCAGTTCTTC	CASSSDRSYNEQFF
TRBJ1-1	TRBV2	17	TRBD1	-	TGTGCCAGCGCATTTTTCCGGGACAGGGGGCGGGAGACTGAAGCTTTCTTT	CASAFFRDRGRETEAFF
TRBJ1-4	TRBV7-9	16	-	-	TGTGCCAGCAGCCCGCCATTCAGGGTTGGCGGTGAAAAACTGTTTTTT	CASSPPFRVGGEKLFF
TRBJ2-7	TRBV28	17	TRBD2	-	TGTGCCAGCAGTTTACCCCTCTATGTGGCGGGGGCCTACGAGCAGTACTTC	CASSLPLYVAGAYEQYF
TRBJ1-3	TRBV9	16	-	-	TGTGCCAGCAGCGTAGGCGGACGAGGGACTGGAAACACCATATATTTT	CASSVGGRGTGNTIYF
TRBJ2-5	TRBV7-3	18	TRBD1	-	TGTGCCAGCAGCCCCCGGGACAGGGGCGTACTAGACCTAGAGACCCAGTACTTC	CASSPRDRGVLDLETQYF
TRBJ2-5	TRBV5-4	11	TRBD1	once	TGTGCCAGCGGGGACAGCGAGACCCAGTACTTC	CASGDSETQYF
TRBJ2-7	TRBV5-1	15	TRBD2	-	TGCGCCAGCAGCCCTGGACTAGCGGGAAGCTACGAGCAGTACTTC	CASSPGLAGSYEQYF
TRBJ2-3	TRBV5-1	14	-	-	TGCGCCAGCAGCTTCTCGCGAGCGGCAGATACGCAGTATTTT	CASSFSRAADTQYF
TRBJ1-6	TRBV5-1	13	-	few	TGCGCCAGCAATACAGGGCGTAATTCACCCCTCCACTTT	CASNTGRNSPLHF
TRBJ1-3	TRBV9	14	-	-	TGTGCCAGCAGCCAAATCCCCTCTGGAAACACCATATATTTT	CASSQIPSGNTIYF
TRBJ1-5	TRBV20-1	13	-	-	TGCAGTGCTAGTGACAGAAGCAATCAGCCCCAGCATTTT	CSASDRSNQPQHF
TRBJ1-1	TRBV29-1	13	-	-	TGCAGCGCGACAGGCGGTATGGGCACTGAAGCTTTCTTT	CSATGGMGTEAFF
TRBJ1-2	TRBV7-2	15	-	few	TGTGCCAGCAGCTTAGTTAATTGGGGCCACTATGGCTACACCTTC	CASSLVNWGHYGYTF
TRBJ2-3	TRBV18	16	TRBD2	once	TGTGCCAGCTCCCCAACTAGCGGGGGAAGCACAGATACGCAGTATTTT	CASSPTSGGSTDTQYF
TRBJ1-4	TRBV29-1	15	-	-	TGCAGCGTTGCCTCCTCAGGTGGAAATAATGAAAAACTGTTTTTT	CSVASSGGNNEKLFF